The text below deals with one TCR beta chain. Source study methods: Reference gene primer amplification gave estimated nucleated cell counts. Sequencing used immunoSEQ multiplex PCR; TCRdb keeps in-frame clones, though not all of them. V and J calls and clone size come straight from that table; D and trimming were deduced from the DNA. The sample includes 50,000 to 65,000 clones, about 83% of them seen just once. The sample comes from a study of blood T cell repertoires in COVID-19. The V gene end was trimmed by 11 bases and the J gene end by 2 bases; junction bases not matched to a gene: 8. The CDR3 sequence is 13 residues long. The germline CDR1 and CDR2 sequences are MNHEY and SMNVEV (reference sequence).

The receptor was derived from a human donor in a cohort sampled during active COVID-19. Sample: peripheral blood. The chain uses TRBV27 and TRBJ2-7; 8 bases match TRBD2. The CDR3 loop is CASGPGGTYEQYF. Written as DNA, the CDR3 is TGTGCCTCCGGCCCGGGGGGGACCTACGAGCAGTACTTC.